The 10 T cell receptor beta chains given below trace back to one sample, sequenced in a study of T cells in Graves' hyperthyroidism and ophthalmopathy (dated by TCRdb to about 2019). The method behind the library was multiplex PCR. The sequencing machine was an Illumina HiSeq 2000. The TCR beta CDR3 regions were amplified from RNA transcripts. A first-round RT-PCR of the TCR CDR3 used the HTBI primer set with the Qiagen OneStep RT-PCR kit. TCRdb itself trimmed the public reads at Q25 with fastp, ran MiXCR and retained productive beta chains. Each entry is one CDR3 protein sequence, shown with its most common DNA and genes. In all, the sample holds 500,000 to 750,000 distinct CDR3 sequences, and around 46% of those were seen once. Of the sample, around 8% is held by the ten largest clones. The sequencing input was peripheral blood or thyroid tissue (not recorded which). Receptors originate from a woman between 18 and 29 years old with Graves' hyperthyroidism.

This clonotype was counted once. The chain couples TRBV19 to TRBJ1-2, with D possibly being TRBD1 (6 bases). Germline loops: CDR1 LNHDA, CDR2 SQIVND (reference sequence). This CDR3 spans 15 amino acids. V was pared by 6 bases and J by 6 bases, with 20 bases between. CDR3 nucleotide sequence: TGTGCCAGTAGGCTAAACACAGGGATGGTACATGGCTACACCTTC. Protein: CASRLNTGMVHGYTF.

The J gene is TRBJ1-5, the V gene TRBV7-2, with D unresolved. The germline V gene has CDR1 SGHTA and CDR2 FQGNSA. CDR3 length: 13 residues. The V gene lost 0 bases and the J gene lost 11 bases, with 11 bases spanning the gap. This chain's CDR3 is CASSLATQETQHF. CDR3 DNA: TGTGCCAGCAGCTTAGCGACTCAAGAGACCCAGCATTTT.

In the case of this clonotype: Just one base apart from a much larger clone, this may be a read error. The chain combines TRBV6-1 with TRBJ1-1; the D is unclear. The germline V and J ends were trimmed by 11 bases and 0 bases, with 16 bases remaining between them. Germline V gene data show CDR1 as MNHNS and CDR2 as SASEGT. The CDR3 has 14 amino acids. CDR3 region: CAGIPPAVNTEAFF. The CDR3 DNA reads TGTGCCGGCATCCCTCCGGCAGTGAACACTGAAGCTTTCTTT.

V and J are TRBV20-1 and TRBJ2-7; 8 nucleotides agree with TRBD1. Germline values: CDR1 DFQATT, CDR2 SNEGSKA (reference sequence). This CDR3 region has 12 residues. V lost 5 bases, J lost 3 bases, and 3 bases stayed unmatched. CDR3 amino acids: CSAPGTGYEQYF. CDR3 nucleotides: TGCAGTGCTCCCGGGACAGGCTACGAGCAGTACTTC.

This clonotype was observed at least ten times. The chain combines TRBV4-2 with TRBJ2-7, with 7 bases lining up with TRBD1. The J segment lost 2 bases and the V segment lost 3 bases, leaving 7 bases of the junction unmatched. Per germline, CDR1 LGHNA and CDR2 YNFKEQ. The CDR3 runs to 15 residues. CDR3 DNA: TGTGCCAGCAGCCAGGGGACAGCCAACCCCTACGAGCAGTACTTC. Its translation: CASSQGTANPYEQYF.

The J gene is TRBJ1-2, the V gene TRBV25-1; 11 bases agree with TRBD1. Losses at the gene ends were 8 bases for V and 3 bases for J; bases not matched to a gene: 5. Looked up from germline, CDR1 is MGHDK and CDR2 is SYGVNS. This CDR3 contains 14 residues. CDR3 protein: CASGGQGADYGYTF. The CDR3, as DNA: TGTGCCAGCGGAGGACAGGGGGCTGACTATGGCTACACCTTC.

This clonotype was picked up many times. This chain connects TRBV30 to TRBJ1-5; D perhaps matches TRBD1 (5 bases). In germline, CDR1 is GTSNPN, CDR2 SVGIG (reference sequence). Trimming shortened V by 7 bases and J by 6 bases, and 16 bases separated the two germline ends. CDR3 size: 13 residues. This CDR3 reads CAFDQGNGQPQHF. The CDR3 nucleotides read TGTGCCTTTGATCAGGGAAATGGTCAGCCCCAGCATTTT.

This clonotype was recorded only once. The V call is TRBV4-3, the J call TRBJ1-3, with TRBD1 matching over 10 bases. The CDR3 runs to 18 residues. With V trimmed by 4 bases and J by 2 bases, 11 bases remained unmatched. Germline assignment: CDR1 LGHNA and CDR2 YSLEER. CDR3 loop: CASSRTGQGENTGNTIYF. CDR3 coding DNA: TGCGCCAGCAGCCGCACCGGACAGGGGGAAAACACTGGAAACACCATATATTTT.

This clonotype was counted at least ten times. The J gene is TRBJ2-7, the V gene TRBV24-1; the match to TRBD2 covers 13 bases. The CDR3 totals 14 residues. From germline, CDR1 is KGHDR and CDR2 SFDVKD. Trimming removed 5 bases from V and 6 bases from J; junction bases left unmatched: 3. DNA for the CDR3: TGTGCCACCAGTGGGACTAGCGGGAGCAGCGAGCAGTACTTC. This gives the protein CATSGTSGSSEQYF.

This clonotype was detected many times. This rearrangement joins TRBV29-1 to TRBJ1-1; 7 positions agree with TRBD1. J lost 5 bases, V lost 4 bases, and 10 bases had no gene match. This CDR3 spans 14 amino acids. The V gene's germline CDR1 is SQVTM and CDR2 ANQGSEA. CDR3 bases: TGCAGCGTTGGACTCCTTCAGGGGGGAACTGAAGCTTTCTTT. This gives the protein CSVGLLQGGTEAFF. Supplemented by reference TRBV29-1 and TRBJ1-1, the full variable domain reads SAVISQKPSRDICQRGTSLTIQCQVDSQVTMMFWYRQQPGQSLTLIATANQGSEATYESGFVIDKFPISRPNLTFSTLTVSNMSPEDSSIYLCSVGLLQGGTEAFFGQGTRLTVV.